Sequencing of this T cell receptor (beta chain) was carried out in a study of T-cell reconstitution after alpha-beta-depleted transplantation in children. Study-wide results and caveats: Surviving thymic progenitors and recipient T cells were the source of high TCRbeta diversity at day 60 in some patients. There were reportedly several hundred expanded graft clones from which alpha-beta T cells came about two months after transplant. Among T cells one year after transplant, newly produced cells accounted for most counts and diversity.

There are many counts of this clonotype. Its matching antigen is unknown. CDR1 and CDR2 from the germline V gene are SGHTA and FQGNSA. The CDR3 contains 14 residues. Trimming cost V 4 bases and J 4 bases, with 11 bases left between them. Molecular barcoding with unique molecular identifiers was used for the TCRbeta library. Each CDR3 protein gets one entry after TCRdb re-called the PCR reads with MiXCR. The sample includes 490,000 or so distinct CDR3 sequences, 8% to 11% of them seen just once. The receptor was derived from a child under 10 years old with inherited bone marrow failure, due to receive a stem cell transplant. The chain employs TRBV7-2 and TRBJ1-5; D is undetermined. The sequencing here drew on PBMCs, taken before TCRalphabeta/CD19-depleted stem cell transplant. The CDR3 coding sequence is TGTGCCAGCAGCTCCTCGACAATAAATCAGCCCCAGCATTTT. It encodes CASSSSTINQPQHF.